This TCR beta chain was documented in a study of early stage breast cancer tumors. Trimming took 4 bases from V and 0 from J; bases not matched to a gene: 9. The CDR3 covers 16 residues. Germline CDR1 SGHKS, CDR2 YYEKEE (reference sequence). Method: immunoSEQ multiplex PCR; TCRdb's copy keeps in-frame clones and lacks some. Here the sample spans about 41,000 clones, around 70% being singletons. The chain has TRBV5-5 and TRBJ2-7, with 8 bases matching TRBD2. Sequencing was performed on blood. The TCR originated in a person aged 45-65 years with breast cancer. The CDR3 DNA reads TGTGCCAGCAGCACGAGAGCGGGAGCGATCTCCTACGAGCAGTACTTC. Protein: CASSTRAGAISYEQYF.